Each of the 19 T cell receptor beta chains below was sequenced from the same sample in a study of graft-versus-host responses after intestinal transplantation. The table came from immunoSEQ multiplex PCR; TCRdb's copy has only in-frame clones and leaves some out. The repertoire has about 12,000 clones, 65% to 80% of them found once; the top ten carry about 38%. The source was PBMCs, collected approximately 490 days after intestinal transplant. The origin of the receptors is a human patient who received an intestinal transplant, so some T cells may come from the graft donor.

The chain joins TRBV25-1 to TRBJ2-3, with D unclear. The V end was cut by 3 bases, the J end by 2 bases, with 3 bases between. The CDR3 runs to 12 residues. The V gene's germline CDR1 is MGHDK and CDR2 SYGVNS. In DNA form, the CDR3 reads TGTGCCAGCAGTGACCACACAGATACGCAGTATTTT. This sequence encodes CASSDHTDTQYF.

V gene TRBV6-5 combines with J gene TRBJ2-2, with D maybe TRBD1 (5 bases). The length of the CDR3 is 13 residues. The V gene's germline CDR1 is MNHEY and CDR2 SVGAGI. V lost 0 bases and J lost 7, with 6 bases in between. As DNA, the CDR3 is TGTGCCAGCAGTTACTCGGACATCGGGGAGCTGTTTTTT. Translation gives CASSYSDIGELFF.

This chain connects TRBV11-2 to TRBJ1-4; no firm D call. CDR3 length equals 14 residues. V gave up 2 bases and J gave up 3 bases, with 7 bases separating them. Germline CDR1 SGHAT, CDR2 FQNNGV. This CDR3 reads CASSLTRSNEKLFF. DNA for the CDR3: TGTGCCAGCAGCTTAACACGTTCTAATGAAAAACTGTTTTTT.

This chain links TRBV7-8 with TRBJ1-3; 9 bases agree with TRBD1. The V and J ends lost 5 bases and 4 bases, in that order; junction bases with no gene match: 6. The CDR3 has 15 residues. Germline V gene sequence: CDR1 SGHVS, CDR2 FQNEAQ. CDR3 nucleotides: TGTGCCAGCAGCGTACAGGGGGCTGAAGGAAACACCATATATTTT. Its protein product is CASSVQGAEGNTIYF.

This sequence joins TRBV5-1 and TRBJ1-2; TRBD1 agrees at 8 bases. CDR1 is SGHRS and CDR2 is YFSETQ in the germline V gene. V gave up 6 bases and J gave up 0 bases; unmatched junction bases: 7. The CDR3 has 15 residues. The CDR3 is CASKQGAEANYGYTF. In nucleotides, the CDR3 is TGCGCCAGCAAGCAGGGGGCGGAAGCTAACTATGGCTACACCTTC.

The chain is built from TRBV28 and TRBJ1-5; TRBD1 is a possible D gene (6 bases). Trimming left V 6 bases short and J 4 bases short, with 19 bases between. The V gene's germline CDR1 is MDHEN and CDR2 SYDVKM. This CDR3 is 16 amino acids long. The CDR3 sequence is CASSLRGPAGNQPQHF. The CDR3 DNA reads TGTGCCAGCAGCCTCCGGGGGCCCGCAGGGAATCAGCCCCAGCATTTT.

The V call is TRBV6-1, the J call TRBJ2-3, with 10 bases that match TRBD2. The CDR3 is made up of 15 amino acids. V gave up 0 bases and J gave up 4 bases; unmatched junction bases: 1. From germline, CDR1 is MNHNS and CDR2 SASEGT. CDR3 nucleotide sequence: TGTGCCAGCAGTGAAGCGCTAGCGGGAGCAGATACGCAGTATTTT. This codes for CASSEALAGADTQYF.

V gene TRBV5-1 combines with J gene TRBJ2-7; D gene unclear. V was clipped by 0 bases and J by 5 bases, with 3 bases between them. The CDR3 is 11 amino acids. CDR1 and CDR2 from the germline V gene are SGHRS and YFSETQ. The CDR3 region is CASSLGNEQYF. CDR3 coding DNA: TGCGCCAGCAGCTTGGGCAACGAGCAGTACTTC.

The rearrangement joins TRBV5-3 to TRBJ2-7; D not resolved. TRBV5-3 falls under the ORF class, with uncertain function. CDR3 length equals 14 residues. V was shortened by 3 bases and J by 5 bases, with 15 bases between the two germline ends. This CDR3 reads CARSSHNPEHEQYF. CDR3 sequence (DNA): TGTGCCAGAAGCTCCCACAACCCCGAGCACGAGCAGTACTTC.

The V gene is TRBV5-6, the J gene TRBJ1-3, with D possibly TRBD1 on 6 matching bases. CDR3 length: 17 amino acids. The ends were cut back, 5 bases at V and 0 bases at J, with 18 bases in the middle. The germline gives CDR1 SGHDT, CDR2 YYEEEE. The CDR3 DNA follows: TGTGCCAGCAGGGGAACGATTACAGGGACCTCTGGAAACACCATATATTTT. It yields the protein CASRGTITGTSGNTIYF.

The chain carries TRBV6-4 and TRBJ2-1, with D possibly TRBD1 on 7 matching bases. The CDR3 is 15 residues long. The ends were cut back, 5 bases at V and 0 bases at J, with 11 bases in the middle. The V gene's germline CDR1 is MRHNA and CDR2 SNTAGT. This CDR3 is CASSTQGGSYNEQFF. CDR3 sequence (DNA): TGTGCCAGCAGTACCCAGGGGGGCTCCTACAATGAGCAGTTCTTC.

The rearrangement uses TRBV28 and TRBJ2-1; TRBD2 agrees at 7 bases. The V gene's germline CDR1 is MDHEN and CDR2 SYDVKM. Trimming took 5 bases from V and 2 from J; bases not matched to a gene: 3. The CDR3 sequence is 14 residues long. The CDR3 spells CASSLGTTYNEQFF. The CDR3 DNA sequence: TGTGCCAGCAGTCTCGGGACTACCTACAATGAGCAGTTCTTC.

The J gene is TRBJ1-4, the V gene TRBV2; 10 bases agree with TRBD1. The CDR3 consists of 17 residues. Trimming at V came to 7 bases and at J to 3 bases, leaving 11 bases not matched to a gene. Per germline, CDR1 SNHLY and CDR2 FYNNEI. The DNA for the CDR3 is TGTGCCAGCAATGACGGGACAGGGGCAGGGGCTAATGAAAAACTGTTTTTT. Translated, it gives CASNDGTGAGANEKLFF.

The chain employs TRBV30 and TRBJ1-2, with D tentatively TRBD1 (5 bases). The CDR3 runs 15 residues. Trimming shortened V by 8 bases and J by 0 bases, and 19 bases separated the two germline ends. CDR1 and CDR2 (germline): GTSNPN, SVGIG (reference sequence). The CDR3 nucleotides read TGTGCCATCAAAACCGGGGGAGGGACTAACTATGGCTACACCTTC. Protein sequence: CAIKTGGGTNYGYTF.

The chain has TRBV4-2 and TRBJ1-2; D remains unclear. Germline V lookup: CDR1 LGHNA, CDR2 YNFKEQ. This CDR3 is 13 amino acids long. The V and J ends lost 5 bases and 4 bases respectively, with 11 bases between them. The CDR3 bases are TGTGCCAGCAGCTTCGAACCGATCTATGGCTACACCTTC. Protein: CASSFEPIYGYTF.

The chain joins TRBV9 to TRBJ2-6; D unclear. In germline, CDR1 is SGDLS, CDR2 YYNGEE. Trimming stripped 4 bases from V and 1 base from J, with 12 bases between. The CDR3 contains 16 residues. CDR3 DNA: TGTGCCAGCAGCCGACCTGGGGTATCTGGGGCCAACGTCCTGACTTTC. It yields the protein CASSRPGVSGANVLTF.

CDR3 in DNA: TGTGCCAGCAGCCCCAGGGTAGGCCGCGGCTACGAGCAGTACTTC. Amino acid sequence: CASSPRVGRGYEQYF. The J gene is TRBJ2-7, the V gene TRBV7-8; TRBD1 might be the D (5 bases). From germline, CDR1 is SGHVS and CDR2 FQNEAQ. Deletions cut 5 bases from V and 3 bases from J, with 17 bases between. This CDR3 contains 15 residues.

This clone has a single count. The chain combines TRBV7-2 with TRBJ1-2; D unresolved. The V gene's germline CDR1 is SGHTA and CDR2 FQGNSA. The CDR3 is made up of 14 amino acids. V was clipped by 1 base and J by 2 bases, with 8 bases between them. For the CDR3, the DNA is TGTGCCAGCAGCTTAGGACGGAGCAACTATGGCTACACCTTC. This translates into CASSLGRSNYGYTF.

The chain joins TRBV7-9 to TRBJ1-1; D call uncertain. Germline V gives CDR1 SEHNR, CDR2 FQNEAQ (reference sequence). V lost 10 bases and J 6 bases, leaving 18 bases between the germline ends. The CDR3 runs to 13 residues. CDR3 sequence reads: CATLRAPGAEAFF. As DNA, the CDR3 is TGTGCCACCCTTAGGGCCCCTGGGGCTGAAGCTTTCTTT.